This T cell receptor (beta chain) was captured by sequencing in a study of cytomegalovirus exposure and HLA in healthy donors. Study observations and caveats: Apart from CMV serostatus, no immune exposure information was available. CMV antigen specificity of a few CMV-associated chains was confirmed in vitro. The authors excluded some V segments, including TRBV6-2 and TRBV6-3, as indistinguishable. The Asian-associated ancestry cluster reportedly had fewer N-insertions than the 666-donor mean in a later analysis.

PCR used 60 Vbeta primers and 13 Jbeta primers. Sequencing used immunoSEQ multiplex PCR; TCRdb keeps in-frame clones, though not all of them. Counted here are approximately 220,000 clones, just over 75% occurring once; the ten biggest clones make up approximately 0.63%. Germline lookup yields CDR1 ENHRY and CDR2 SYGVKD. The CDR3 sequence is 14 residues long. V lost 8 bases, J lost 5 bases, and 6 bases stayed unmatched. For this clone: The antigen is undetermined.

The sequenced material came from PBMCs. V usage is TRBV10-3 and J usage is TRBJ2-1, with 10 bases that match TRBD1. The clonotype comes from a man between 18 and 35 years old in good health and CMV-seronegative. CDR3 sequence: CAIGGDRGNNEQFF. The CDR3 nucleotides are TGTGCCATCGGGGGGGACAGGGGAAACAATGAGCAGTTCTTC.